This TCR beta chain was found in a study of a mutant IDH1 vaccine in newly diagnosed glioma. Overall study context: A 62.5% male, 37.5% female split and a mean age of around 37 years characterized treated patients. Patients arrived already treated with radiotherapy, temozolomide, or both, most having had both.

This CDR3 comprises 18 residues. The V end lost 0 bases, the J end lost 10 bases, and 22 bases lay between the germline ends. Germline assignment: CDR1 LGHNA and CDR2 YNFKEQ. Assay used: immunoSEQ multiplex PCR; TCRdb lists only in-frame clones, some missing. The sample lists 40,000 or so clones; 78% were seen once. Details on this clone: Antigen specificity is unknown.

Points from the study as a whole: The study observed vaccine-induced immune responses in roughly 93% of patients.

Regarding time point: baseline, week 1 (first vaccination visit). Described treatment: pre-vaccination baseline after standard-of-care therapy. Each of the donors came in with new WHO grade 3 or 4 astrocytomas that were IDH1-mutant and ATRX-lost. V and J are TRBV4-2 and TRBJ1-6, with a possible D match to TRBD1 (5 bases). The sequence was obtained from a man in his forties with glioma. Some clones in this sample may be carry-over from other donors' samples. Sequencing was performed on PBMCs, taken from a glioma patient treated with radiotherapy, temozolomide or both. CDR3 bases: TGTGCCAGCAGCCAAGAACGGGGATTGTGGGGGGAGGGGTCACCCCTCCACTTT. Amino acid sequence: CASSQERGLWGEGSPLHF.